The 17 T cell receptor beta chains reported below all come from one sample, sequenced in a study of blood T cell repertoires in COVID-19. Libraries were prepared by immunoSEQ multiplex PCR; TCRdb keeps only in-frame clonotypes and omits some of them. The data show 200,000 to 300,000 clones, roughly 91% seen once. Sequencing input: PBMCs or T cells enriched from blood (not recorded which). These receptors were collected from a man between 35 and 55 years old who had recovered from COVID-19.

The rearrangement links TRBV11-3 to TRBJ1-4; 7 bases map to TRBD1. This CDR3 comprises 14 residues. Trimming cost V 5 bases and J 5 bases; bases outside gene matches: 5. Germline V gene lookup returns CDR1 SGHNT and CDR2 YENEEA. The DNA for the CDR3 is TGTGCCAGCAGCAATGACAGGGTAAATGAAAAACTGTTTTTT. It yields the protein CASSNDRVNEKLFF.

The chain uses TRBV24-1 and TRBJ1-5; D uncertain. CDR1 and CDR2 from the germline V gene are KGHDR and SFDVKD. This CDR3 comprises 16 residues. The V end was cut by 3 bases, the J end by 0 bases, with 11 bases between. This CDR3 reads CATSDNGAYSNQPQHF. In DNA, the CDR3 is TGTGCCACCAGTGATAACGGAGCCTATAGCAATCAGCCCCAGCATTTT.

J is TRBJ2-6 and V is TRBV4-1, with a possible D match to TRBD1 (6 bases). V shed 2 bases and J shed 0 bases, with 17 bases lying between them. CDR3 length: 19 residues. CDR1 is MGHRA and CDR2 is YSYEKL in the germline V gene. Here the CDR3 reads CASSQTQQGSRSGANVLTF. CDR3 bases: TGCGCCAGCAGCCAAACCCAACAGGGATCCCGCTCTGGGGCCAACGTCCTGACTTTC.

The genes are TRBV6-5 and TRBJ2-7, with 10 bases that match TRBD2. Germline V gene data show CDR1 as MNHEY and CDR2 as SVGAGI. V was pared by 0 bases and J by 5 bases, with 4 bases of the junction left unmatched. The CDR3 has 15 amino acids. In DNA, the CDR3 is TGTGCCAGCAGTTACTCGCTAGCGGGAGAGGACGAGCAGTACTTC. Translation gives CASSYSLAGEDEQYF.

V is TRBV6-5 and J is TRBJ2-7; no firm D call. Trimming shortened V by 7 bases and J by 0 bases, and 13 bases separated the two germline ends. From germline, CDR1 is MNHEY and CDR2 SVGAGI. The CDR3 contains 14 residues. DNA for the CDR3: TGTGCCAGCAATACCAGAGGAAGCTCCTACGAGCAGTACTTC. Encoded protein: CASNTRGSSYEQYF.

The CDR3 reads CASSQMTTGWQHF. Here the CDR3 DNA reads TGTGCCAGCAGCCAAATGACTACAGGGTGGCAGCATTTT. The chain uses TRBV3-1 (or the pseudogene TRBV3-2) and TRBJ1-5, with a tentative D call TRBD1 (6 bases). This CDR3 is built from 13 residues. Germline values: CDR1 LGHDT, CDR2 YNNKEL (reference sequence). Trimming shortened V by 2 bases and J by 13 bases, and 15 bases separated the two germline ends.

This rearrangement joins TRBV7-6 to TRBJ1-5; 7 positions agree with TRBD1. The CDR3 length is 17 residues. V gave up 2 bases and J gave up 4 bases; unmatched junction bases: 11. The germline CDR1 and CDR2 sequences are SGHVS and FNYEAQ. CDR3 coding DNA: TGTGCCAGCAGCTTAAGCACAGGGGCACTTGGGAATCAGCCCCAGCATTTT. This encodes CASSLSTGALGNQPQHF.

Here the CDR3 DNA reads TGTGCCACCACGCCGGACAGGTCTTACGAGCAGTACTTC. It translates to CATTPDRSYEQYF. The rearrangement joins TRBV6-1 to TRBJ2-7, with 7 nucleotides matching TRBD1. Germline CDR1 and CDR2: MNHNS and SASEGT. This CDR3 is built from 13 residues. Germline trimming cut 10 bases from V and 4 bases from J; bases unmatched to any gene: 10.

The chain is built from TRBV27 and TRBJ2-7; 12 positions match TRBD1. V gave up 6 bases and J gave up 6 bases; unmatched junction bases: 9. CDR3 size: 15 residues. Germline V gene data show CDR1 as MNHEY and CDR2 as SMNVEV (reference sequence). For the CDR3, the DNA is TGTGCCAGCAGGGCCCCGGGACAGGGGGCACGCGAGCAGTACTTC. The encoded protein is CASRAPGQGAREQYF.

This chain links TRBV28 with TRBJ2-6, with 11 bases that match TRBD2. Germline V gene sequence: CDR1 MDHEN, CDR2 SYDVKM. Trimming took 6 bases from V and 4 from J; bases not matched to a gene: 11. CDR3 size: 18 residues. CDR3 sequence reads: CASSPALAGASGANVLTF. In DNA, the CDR3 is TGTGCCAGCAGCCCAGCACTAGCGGGAGCGAGCGGGGCCAACGTCCTGACTTTC.

The chain carries TRBV2 and TRBJ2-3; 9 nucleotides line up with TRBD1. Per the germline V gene, CDR1 is SNHLY and CDR2 is FYNNEI. This CDR3 has 14 amino acids. V gave up 4 bases and J gave up 6 bases; unmatched junction bases: 5. Here the CDR3 reads CASSATGGGDTQYF. The CDR3 DNA reads as TGTGCCAGCAGTGCGACAGGGGGTGGGGATACGCAGTATTTT.

This clone was found a few times. This chain links TRBV5-1 with TRBJ1-1, with TRBD1 identical over 9 bases. The CDR3 length is 16 residues. Trimming removed 3 bases from V and 2 bases from J; junction bases left unmatched: 8. Germline-derived CDR1 and CDR2 are SGHRS and YFSETQ. The CDR3 sequence: CASSSAWDRDNTEAFF. CDR3 DNA: TGCGCCAGCAGCTCAGCGTGGGACAGGGATAACACTGAAGCTTTCTTT.

V and J are TRBV7-9 and TRBJ1-1; 7 bases agree with TRBD1. V shed 7 bases, J shed 3 bases, and the junction held 11 bases outside the gene matches. This CDR3 contains 15 residues. Germline values: CDR1 SEHNR, CDR2 FQNEAQ (reference sequence). CDR3 bases: TGTGCCAGCATCAATCAGGGGGAGTTTCACACTGAAGCTTTCTTT. Translated: CASINQGEFHTEAFF.

This chain links TRBV7-9 with TRBJ1-6; possibly TRBD1 for D (6 bases). Trimming took 5 bases from V and 0 from J, leaving 14 bases between them. This CDR3 contains 17 residues. Germline CDR1 and CDR2: SEHNR and FQNEAQ (reference sequence). CDR3 loop: CASSPNRASSYNSPLHF. The CDR3 nucleotides read TGTGCCAGCAGCCCTAACAGGGCGAGCTCCTATAATTCACCCCTCCACTTT.

The J gene is TRBJ1-3, the V gene TRBV3-1 (or the pseudogene TRBV3-2); 7 positions match TRBD1. Germline lookup yields CDR1 LGHDT and CDR2 YNNKEL (reference sequence). The CDR3 extends over 16 amino acids. Losses at the gene ends were 4 bases for V and 2 bases for J; bases not matched to a gene: 8. CDR3 DNA sequence: TGTGCCAGCAGCCTCCGGGACAGACATCCTGGAAACACCATATATTTT. This codes for CASSLRDRHPGNTIYF.

The chain couples TRBV9 to TRBJ2-3; D may be TRBD2 (6 bases). V shed 3 bases and J shed 5 bases, with 19 bases lying between them. Germline V gives CDR1 SGDLS, CDR2 YYNGEE. The CDR3 covers 16 residues. CDR3 amino acids: CASSAGDSPGLDTQYF. The DNA for the CDR3 is TGTGCCAGCAGCGCCGGGGACTCGCCGGGGTTAGATACGCAGTATTTT.

This chain links TRBV21-1 with TRBJ2-7; TRBD1 is the table's D call, not checked against the DNA. TRBV21-1 is given as a pseudogene. The CDR3 has 17 residues. CDR3 residues: CASSKPFRDRASYEQYF. The CDR3 DNA reads TGTGCCAGCAGCAAACCCTTCCGGGACAGGGCATCTTACGAGCAGTACTTC.